This is a list of T cell receptor beta chains from one sample in a study of blood T cell repertoires in COVID-19. Only in-frame clones appear in the TCRdb table, and some are missing; sequencing was by immunoSEQ multiplex PCR. The data contain about 220,000 clones, about four fifths of them singletons. Sequences were obtained from peripheral blood. These receptor sequences come from a woman between 65 and 79 years old with acute or convalescent COVID-19. Both conserved end residues are part of each CDR3. Fields, in order: J gene, CDR3 length, D gene, V gene, clone size, CDR3 protein, CDR3 DNA. A D gene is named only where the DNA matches it firmly. Size tells how often a clone was seen (once, few, many) or the class of an expanded clone, and some rows leave it out.

J: TRBJ1-6; length: 15; D: -; V: TRBV6-5; size: -; CDR3: CASSDSWGRGSPLHF; DNA: TGTGCCAGCAGCGATTCCTGGGGCAGGGGTTCACCCCTCCACTTT
J: TRBJ2-2; length: 13; D: -; V: TRBV10-1; size: -; CDR3: CASSAQGPGPLFF; DNA: TGCGCCAGCAGTGCACAGGGACCGGGACCGCTGTTTTTT
J: TRBJ2-2; length: 14; D: TRBD2; V: TRBV3-1/TRBV3-2; size: -; CDR3: CASSGIAGYGELFF; DNA: TGTGCCAGCAGCGGGATAGCGGGGTACGGGGAGCTGTTTTTT
J: TRBJ2-1; length: 15; D: -; V: TRBV9; size: -; CDR3: CASSGGPKSYNEQFF; DNA: TGTGCCAGCAGCGGCGGCCCCAAGTCCTACAATGAGCAGTTCTTC
J: TRBJ2-5; length: 14; D: TRBD1; V: TRBV2; size: -; CDR3: CASSLPGQGETQYF; DNA: TGTGCCAGCAGTTTACCGGGACAGGGGGAGACCCAGTACTTC
J: TRBJ1-1; length: 14; D: -; V: TRBV4-1; size: -; CDR3: CASSQDQGGTEAFF; DNA: TGCGCCAGCAGCCAAGATCAGGGTGGAACTGAAGCTTTCTTT
J: TRBJ2-5; length: 17; D: TRBD2; V: TRBV24-1; size: -; CDR3: CATSEILAGRGKETQYF; DNA: TGTGCCACCAGTGAGATACTAGCGGGGCGAGGGAAAGAGACCCAGTACTTC
J: TRBJ2-2; length: 15; D: TRBD1; V: TRBV19; size: few; CDR3: CASSTGTGATGELFF; DNA: TGTGCCAGTAGTACAGGGACAGGGGCCACCGGGGAGCTGTTTTTT
J: TRBJ1-1; length: 15; D: -; V: TRBV11-2; size: -; CDR3: CASSLRAGLNTEAFF; DNA: TGTGCCAGCAGCTTAAGGGCAGGGCTGAACACTGAAGCTTTCTTT
J: TRBJ2-5; length: 14; D: TRBD1; V: TRBV27; size: -; CDR3: CASSLGTEGKTQYF; DNA: TGTGCCAGCAGTTTAGGGACAGAGGGAAAGACCCAGTACTTC
J: TRBJ2-2; length: 16; D: TRBD2; V: TRBV4-3; size: many; CDR3: CASSPLGTSNTGELFF; DNA: TGCGCCAGCAGCCCCCTAGGGACTAGCAATACCGGGGAGCTGTTTTTT
J: TRBJ1-2; length: 12; D: -; V: TRBV2; size: -; CDR3: CASEGGRAGYTF; DNA: TGTGCCAGCGAGGGGGGGCGGGCTGGCTACACCTTC
J: TRBJ2-7; length: 13; D: -; V: TRBV5-1; size: few; CDR3: CASSLGGGYEQYF; DNA: TGCGCCAGCAGCTTGGGAGGGGGCTACGAGCAGTACTTC
J: TRBJ1-2; length: 16; D: TRBD1; V: TRBV27; size: -; CDR3: CASRVMGTASIYGYTF; DNA: TGTGCCAGCAGGGTGATGGGGACAGCCTCGATCTATGGCTACACCTTC
J: TRBJ1-3; length: 16; D: TRBD1; V: TRBV4-2; size: once; CDR3: CASSRDTGVSGNTIYF; DNA: TGTGCCAGCAGCCGTGACACAGGGGTCTCTGGAAACACCATATATTTT
J: TRBJ2-7; length: 13; D: -; V: TRBV7-2; size: -; CDR3: CASSLDIGYEQYF; DNA: TGTGCCAGCAGCTTGGACATTGGGTACGAGCAGTACTTC
J: TRBJ2-7; length: 15; D: -; V: TRBV19; size: -; CDR3: CASSIVTGQFYEQYF; DNA: TGTGCCAGTAGTATAGTCACAGGGCAATTTTACGAGCAGTACTTC
J: TRBJ1-2; length: 14; D: TRBD1; V: TRBV6-5; size: -; CDR3: CASITGQGPDGYTF; DNA: TGTGCCAGCATCACTGGACAGGGTCCTGATGGCTACACCTTC
J: TRBJ2-3; length: 17; D: TRBD2; V: TRBV7-2; size: -; CDR3: CASSLQALAGVGDTQYF; DNA: TGTGCCAGCAGCTTACAGGCGCTAGCGGGTGTGGGAGATACGCAGTATTTT
J: TRBJ1-4; length: 14; D: TRBD1; V: TRBV28; size: -; CDR3: CASRNGQGYEKLFF; DNA: TGTGCCAGCAGAAATGGACAGGGTTATGAAAAACTGTTTTTT
J: TRBJ1-3; length: 18; D: -; V: TRBV4-1; size: -; CDR3: CASSQSPATGSSGNTIYF; DNA: TGCGCCAGCAGCCAGAGTCCGGCAACAGGGAGCTCTGGAAACACCATATATTTT
J: TRBJ1-1; length: 14; D: TRBD1; V: TRBV10-2; size: -; CDR3: CASSEQGGNTEAFF; DNA: TGCGCCAGCAGTGAACAGGGGGGGAACACTGAAGCTTTCTTT
J: TRBJ2-7; length: 14; D: -; V: TRBV7-2; size: -; CDR3: CASSIQEPAYEQYF; DNA: TGTGCCAGCAGCATTCAGGAACCAGCCTACGAGCAGTACTTC
J: TRBJ1-6; length: 18; D: -; V: TRBV7-9; size: -; CDR3: CASSPRPFTGHPNSPLHF; DNA: TGTGCCAGCAGCCCCAGACCCTTCACCGGACACCCAAATTCACCCCTCCACTTT
J: TRBJ2-3; length: 17; D: -; V: TRBV30; size: -; CDR3: CAWSTNRRVQSTDTQYF; DNA: TGTGCCTGGAGCACCAACAGACGCGTACAGAGCACAGATACGCAGTATTTT
J: TRBJ2-4; length: 11; D: -; V: TRBV5-8; size: -; CDR3: CASSRTDIQYF; DNA: TGTGCCAGCAGTAGAACTGACATTCAGTACTTC
J: TRBJ2-1; length: 16; D: -; V: TRBV7-2; size: once; CDR3: CASSLAGSKSYNEQFF; DNA: TGTGCCAGCAGCTTAGCGGGCAGTAAATCCTACAATGAGCAGTTCTTC
J: TRBJ2-7; length: 16; D: TRBD1; V: TRBV11-2; size: -; CDR3: CASSSTRGQGGHEQYF; DNA: TGTGCCAGCAGCTCTACTCGGGGACAGGGGGGGCACGAGCAGTACTTC
J: TRBJ2-7; length: 13; D: -; V: TRBV6-5; size: -; CDR3: CASSFLGGNEQYF; DNA: TGTGCCAGCAGTTTTTTAGGAGGGAACGAGCAGTACTTC
J: TRBJ1-5; length: 15; D: -; V: TRBV19; size: -; CDR3: CASMKQGAHNQPQHF; DNA: TGTGCCAGTATGAAACAGGGAGCCCACAATCAGCCCCAGCATTTT
J: TRBJ2-7; length: 15; D: -; V: TRBV19; size: -; CDR3: CASRATTKPPYEQYF; DNA: TGTGCCAGTAGGGCGACTACCAAGCCCCCTTACGAGCAGTACTTC
J: TRBJ1-5; length: 14; D: -; V: TRBV2; size: -; CDR3: CASTSQGGHQPQHF; DNA: TGTGCCAGCACCAGCCAGGGTGGCCATCAGCCCCAGCATTTT
J: TRBJ1-1; length: 14; D: -; V: TRBV5-1; size: -; CDR3: CASSLAGMRTEAFF; DNA: TGCGCCAGCAGCTTGGCGGGTATGAGGACTGAAGCTTTCTTT
J: TRBJ1-1; length: 18; D: TRBD1; V: TRBV7-9; size: once; CDR3: CASSPMGGTGGLSTEAFF; DNA: TGTGCCAGCAGCCCAATGGGAGGGACAGGGGGCTTGAGCACTGAAGCTTTCTTT
J: TRBJ1-2; length: 14; D: -; V: TRBV28; size: -; CDR3: CASSFRGTNYGYTF; DNA: TGTGCCAGCAGTTTCAGGGGTACTAACTATGGCTACACCTTC
J: TRBJ2-3; length: 16; D: TRBD2; V: TRBV3-1/TRBV3-2; size: -; CDR3: CASSHYGGGSTDTQYF; DNA: TGTGCCAGCAGCCATTATGGCGGGGGTAGCACAGATACGCAGTATTTT
J: TRBJ2-7; length: 12; D: -; V: TRBV28; size: -; CDR3: CASSRLPYEQYF; DNA: TGTGCCAGCAGTCGACTGCCCTACGAGCAGTACTTC
J: TRBJ1-4; length: 15; D: -; V: TRBV24-1; size: -; CDR3: CATSDYRDPVEKLFF; DNA: TGTGCCACCAGTGATTACAGGGATCCGGTTGAAAAACTGTTTTTT
J: TRBJ1-1; length: 13; D: TRBD1; V: TRBV27; size: -; CDR3: CASRRTGGYEAFF; DNA: TGTGCCAGCAGGAGGACAGGGGGCTATGAAGCTTTCTTT
J: TRBJ1-2; length: 14; D: -; V: TRBV9; size: -; CDR3: CASSVEQGNYGYTF; DNA: TGTGCCAGCAGCGTAGAGCAGGGAAACTATGGCTACACCTTC
J: TRBJ1-1; length: 13; D: -; V: TRBV5-1; size: -; CDR3: CASSLEAGQEAFF; DNA: TGCGCCAGCAGCTTGGAGGCTGGGCAGGAAGCTTTCTTT
J: TRBJ1-5; length: 15; D: TRBD1; V: TRBV7-6; size: -; CDR3: CASSLEAGGDEPQHF; DNA: TGTGCCAGCAGCTTAGAGGCAGGGGGAGATGAGCCCCAGCATTTT
J: TRBJ1-1; length: 15; D: TRBD1; V: TRBV3-1/TRBV3-2; size: few; CDR3: CASSQQGALTTEAFF; DNA: TGTGCCAGCAGCCAACAGGGGGCGCTTACCACTGAAGCTTTCTTT
J: TRBJ1-2; length: 13; D: -; V: TRBV10-3; size: -; CDR3: CAISLRGEDGYTF; DNA: TGTGCCATCAGCCTCAGGGGTGAGGATGGCTACACCTTC
J: TRBJ2-7; length: 14; D: TRBD1; V: TRBV3-1/TRBV3-2; size: -; CDR3: CASSPLSGTGEQYF; DNA: TGTGCCAGCAGCCCGTTGTCCGGGACAGGCGAGCAGTACTTC